One and the same sample provided the 18 T cell receptor beta chains below, sequenced in a study of post-analysis software for immune sequencing data. The study's findings and limits: Patients carried roughly 5 TRBV segments more frequently than controls did, and TRBV5-6, TRBV5-1 and TRBV20-1 were among them.

TCR beta libraries were prepared from cDNA with unique molecular identifiers. TCRdb re-called the PCR reads with MiXCR, one entry per CDR3 protein. The sample has about half a million distinct CDR3 sequences, around 40% seen once; the top ten hold 9% to 14%. These receptors have no identified antigens. Specimen: blood. These receptors originate from a girl aged 10 to 17 with multiple sclerosis.

This clonotype was seen a handful of times. The J gene is TRBJ2-5, the V gene TRBV5-5, with no clear D. CDR1 and CDR2 from the germline V gene are SGHKS and YYEKEE (reference sequence). The CDR3 spans 13 residues. Trimming removed 4 bases from V and 4 bases from J, with 11 bases in between. The CDR3 reads CASSPTPGETQYF. CDR3 nucleotide sequence: TGTGCCAGCAGCCCGACACCCGGAGAGACCCAGTACTTC. Full variable domain (rest looked up from reference TRBV5-5 and TRBJ2-5): DAGVTQSPTHLIKTRGQQVTLRCSPISGHKSVSWYQQVLGQGPQFIFQYYEKEERGRGNFPDRFSARQFPNYSSELNVNALLLGDSALYLCASSPTPGETQYFGPGTRLLVL.

A word on this clonotype: One junction end does not reproduce the germline sequence, and a read error may be involved. The chain recombines TRBV10-3 with TRBJ2-5; D might be TRBD2 (5 bases). CDR1 is ENHRY and CDR2 is SYGVKD in the germline V gene. The CDR3 is 15 amino acids. DNA of the CDR3: TGTGTCATCAGCTACACGAGGGCGGGCCAAGAGACCCAGTACTTC. Amino acids: CVISYTRAGQETQYF.

This clonotype showed up just a few times. The J gene is TRBJ1-2, the V gene TRBV13, with D possibly being TRBD1 (6 bases). CDR1 is PRHDT and CDR2 is FYEKMQ in the germline V gene (reference sequence). V shed 0 bases and J shed 3 bases, with 14 bases lying between them. The CDR3 covers 16 residues. CDR3 protein: CASSLGGTGQDYGYTF. The DNA for the CDR3 is TGTGCCAGCAGCTTAGGGGGTACAGGGCAAGACTATGGCTACACCTTC.

DNA for the CDR3: TGTGCCATCAAACCGCTCTGGGGCGGGAGTGAGGGCAATGAGCAGTTCTTC. Amino acids: CAIKPLWGGSEGNEQFF. The chain uses TRBV10-3 and TRBJ2-1; 7 bases agree with TRBD2. The CDR3 sequence is 17 residues long. V shed 7 bases and J 6 bases; nucleotides not matched to a gene: 18. CDR1 and CDR2 from the germline V gene are ENHRY and SYGVKD.

This chain uses TRBV29-1 with TRBJ1-1; D remains unclear. The CDR3 runs to 12 residues. V was cut by 3 bases and J by 4 bases, with 9 bases left in between. CDR1 is SQVTM, CDR2 ANQGSEA, per germline. CDR3 in DNA: TGCAGCGTTGAGGGGTATGGCACTGAAGCTTTCTTT. This sequence encodes CSVEGYGTEAFF.

This chain links TRBV29-1 with TRBJ2-2, with 8 bases aligning to TRBD2. V was clipped by 6 bases and J by 0 bases; unmatched bases: 3. There are 14 residues in the CDR3. CDR1 and CDR2 from the germline V gene are SQVTM and ANQGSEA. Written as DNA, the CDR3 is TGCAGCGTCCGTAGCGGGACGAACACCGGGGAGCTGTTTTTT. Translating it yields CSVRSGTNTGELFF.

The table lists this clonotype with many counts. The V and J genes are TRBV10-3 and TRBJ2-1, with D perhaps matching TRBD1 (6 bases). Germline V CDR1 and CDR2: ENHRY, SYGVKD. The V end lost 6 bases, the J end lost 4 bases, and 22 bases lay between the germline ends. The CDR3 runs to 17 residues. CDR3 bases: TGTGCCATCAGCCCCAGTTGGACTGGGGGCCGATACAATGAGCAGTTCTTC. This codes for CAISPSWTGGRYNEQFF.

V usage is TRBV15 and J usage is TRBJ1-5, with D unclear. The CDR3 length is 14 residues. Trimming removed 4 bases at V and 3 bases at J, with 10 bases between. Germline lookup yields CDR1 LNHNV and CDR2 YYDKDF (reference sequence). CDR3 region: CATSIRSNNQPQHF. DNA for the CDR3: TGTGCCACCAGCATTCGTAGTAACAATCAGCCCCAGCATTTT.

This clonotype has just a few counts. V usage is TRBV20-1 and J usage is TRBJ1-2; D gene unclear. V shed 0 bases and J shed 4 bases, with 9 bases lying between them. The CDR3 contains 13 residues. Germline assignment: CDR1 DFQATT and CDR2 SNEGSKA (reference sequence). CDR3 amino acids: CSAREGPLYGYTF. The CDR3 coding sequence is TGCAGTGCTAGAGAAGGGCCCCTCTATGGCTACACCTTC.

This clonotype was detected only a few times. This chain connects TRBV12-5 to TRBJ1-2; a weak D match, TRBD1 (5 bases). V lost 2 bases and J lost 7, with 11 bases in between. The CDR3 spans 13 residues. Germline V gene lookup returns CDR1 LGHNT and CDR2 FRNRAP. In DNA form, the CDR3 reads TGTGCTAGTGGTTTGAAGACAGTCTCTGGCTACACCTTC. Amino acid sequence: CASGLKTVSGYTF.

The V gene is TRBV7-3, the J gene TRBJ2-1; tentative D call: TRBD2 (6 bases). The CDR3 runs to 15 residues. Trimming took 3 bases from V and 6 from J, leaving 15 bases between them. Germline CDR1 and CDR2: SGHTA and FQGTGA. The CDR3 sequence is CASSLSNGGINEQFF. The DNA for the CDR3 is TGTGCCAGCAGCTTGTCGAACGGGGGAATCAATGAGCAGTTCTTC.

The gene calls are TRBV11-1 and TRBJ2-1; 8 nucleotides line up with TRBD2. This CDR3 has 21 amino acids. The germline gives CDR1 SGHAT, CDR2 FQDESV (reference sequence). V shed 2 bases and J 0 bases; nucleotides not matched to a gene: 18. DNA of the CDR3: TGTGCCAGCAGCTTACCCCGACTAGCGTTAAGGGCAACAAACTCCTACAATGAGCAGTTCTTC. As protein: CASSLPRLALRATNSYNEQFF.

J is TRBJ2-3 and V is TRBV10-3; 9 bases are a match to TRBD2. Germline V gives CDR1 ENHRY, CDR2 SYGVKD. The CDR3 contains 15 residues. V lost 6 bases and J lost 4; bases outside the gene matches: 8. DNA for the CDR3: TGTGCCATCAGCTACCAAGCGGGGGGCTCAGATACGCAGTATTTT. Its protein is CAISYQAGGSDTQYF.

This clonotype was recorded only once. The V and J genes are TRBV9 and TRBJ2-2, with unresolved D. The V end lost 6 bases, the J end lost 6 bases, and 6 bases lay between the germline ends. CDR3 length equals 11 residues. The germline CDR1 and CDR2 sequences are SGDLS and YYNGEE. CDR3 sequence: CASMSSGELFF. The CDR3 region has the DNA TGTGCCAGCATGTCCTCCGGGGAGCTGTTTTTT.

The sample holds a few counts of this clonotype. At one boundary the junction diverges from the germline segment, which might be a read error. The V gene is TRBV24-1, the J gene TRBJ2-3; 7 bases align to TRBD2. The CDR3 extends over 16 amino acids. Germline V gene sequence: CDR1 KGHDR, CDR2 SFDVKD. The CDR3 here is CATRGPGLTYTDAQYF. In DNA, the CDR3 is TGTGCCACCAGGGGACCGGGACTAACGTACACAGATGCGCAGTATTTT.

The table lists this clonotype with a few counts. J is TRBJ2-4 and V is TRBV27; D is ambiguous. Trimming took off 3 bases at V and 7 bases at J, with 10 bases between the two ends. Germline CDR1 reads MNHEY; CDR2 reads SMNVEV (reference sequence). The CDR3 consists of 13 residues. The CDR3 sequence is CASSLGIGNIQYF. CDR3 in DNA: TGTGCCAGCAGTTTGGGGATCGGGAACATTCAGTACTTC.

The chain has TRBV30 and TRBJ2-1; 9 bases match TRBD2. V gave up 0 bases and J gave up 5 bases; unmatched junction bases: 11. This CDR3 region has 17 residues. Germline V gene lookup returns CDR1 GTSNPN and CDR2 SVGIG (reference sequence). CDR3 amino acids: CAWSVNPRASGDNEQFF. The CDR3 region has the DNA TGTGCCTGGAGTGTTAACCCTAGGGCTAGCGGGGACAATGAGCAGTTCTTC.

In DNA, the CDR3 is TGTGCCAGCAGCTTACAGGGGGGCAACTCCTACGAGCAGTACTTC. Its protein is CASSLQGGNSYEQYF. V is TRBV7-2 and J is TRBJ2-7; D is perhaps TRBD1 (7 bases). Germline CDR1 is SGHTA and CDR2 is FQGNSA. Deletions cut 2 bases from V and 0 bases from J, with 11 bases between. The CDR3 is 15 amino acids.